This TCR beta chain was captured by sequencing in a study of blood T cell repertoires in COVID-19. Germline V gene sequence: CDR1 SGHDT, CDR2 YYEEEE. The CDR3 has 13 residues. V gave up 0 bases and J gave up 4 bases, with 5 bases separating them. This table comes from immunoSEQ multiplex PCR, and its TCRdb copy is limited to in-frame clones, with some not included. The sample records about 97,000 clones, 85% to 95% being singletons. This receptor was taken from a middle-aged man with active COVID-19. Material: peripheral blood. The rearrangement links TRBV5-6 to TRBJ2-1, with D unresolved. The CDR3 DNA reads as TGTGCCAGCAGCTTGGTTCTTTACAATGAGCAGTTCTTC. The encoded protein is CASSLVLYNEQFF.